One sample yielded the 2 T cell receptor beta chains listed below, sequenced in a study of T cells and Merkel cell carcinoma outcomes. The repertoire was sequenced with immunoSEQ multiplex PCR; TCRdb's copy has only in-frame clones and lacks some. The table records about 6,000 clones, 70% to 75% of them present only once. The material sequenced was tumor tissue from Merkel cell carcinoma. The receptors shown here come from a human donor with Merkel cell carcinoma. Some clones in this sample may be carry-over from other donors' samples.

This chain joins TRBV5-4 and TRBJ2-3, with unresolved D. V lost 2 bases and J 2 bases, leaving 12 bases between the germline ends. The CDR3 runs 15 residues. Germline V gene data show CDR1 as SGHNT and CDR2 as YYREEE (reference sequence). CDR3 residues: CASSLSRHYTDTQYF. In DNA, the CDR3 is TGTGCCAGCAGCTTAAGTCGACATTACACAGATACGCAGTATTTT.

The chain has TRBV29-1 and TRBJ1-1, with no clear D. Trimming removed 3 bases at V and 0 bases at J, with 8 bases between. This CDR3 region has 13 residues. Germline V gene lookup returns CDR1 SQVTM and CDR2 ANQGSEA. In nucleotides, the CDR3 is TGCAGCGTTGAGTTAGGGTTGAACACTGAAGCTTTCTTT. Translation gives CSVELGLNTEAFF.